This TCR beta chain was documented in a study of CD8 T cells in ankylosing spondylitis (dated by TCRdb to between 2016 and 2019). Some background on the complete study: To find TCR variants linked to disease, the study profiled T cell receptor beta repertoires in ankylosing spondylitis patients and healthy donors. The full study cohort was made up of approximately 24 ankylosing spondylitis patients and 108 healthy donors. Peripheral blood was sampled, and synovial fluid was also collected from ankylosing spondylitis patients.

For each ankylosing spondylitis patient, the synovial fluid sample was matched to a blood sample from that same patient. The data were produced on an Illumina HiSeq 2500. TCR beta libraries were prepared by quantitative 5'-RACE with molecular barcodes. The authors' pipeline ran thus. To identify disease-linked TCR variants, a new computational method was used, one built on a probabilistic model of VDJ rearrangement. The raw public data were reprocessed by TCRdb itself: fastp quality trimming at Q25, MiXCR clonotype calling, in-frame beta chains only. Rows merge per CDR3 protein into single entries with the most common DNA and genes. Here the V and J calls rest on TCRdb's processing, not on the authors' analysis. The sample includes around 100,000 distinct CDR3 sequences, with around 24% observed a single time. The ten top clones hold approximately 13% of the sample. Overall study results and their limits: A TCR beta motif of 8 or 9 highly homologous amino acid variants appeared characteristic of blood from ankylosing spondylitis patients. The disease-linked clones had a CD8+ phenotype and were found at relatively low frequencies in peripheral blood. Some TCR beta motif variants had previously been reported in synovial fluid and blood of reactive arthritis patients, which suggested common disease-initiation mechanisms. The disease-linked clones were reported to be significantly enriched in matched synovial fluid samples from ankylosing spondylitis patients.

Spanning cysteine to phenylalanine, the CDR3 consists of 16 amino acids. CDR3 DNA only is kept here, 48 bases in frame from base 1. V drops 5 bases and J drops 3 bases, leaving 14 bases in between. Based on the germline V gene, the CDR1 and CDR2 sequences are MDHEN and SYDVKM. On this clonotype itself: The target of this receptor is not known. Base qualities are missing; no much larger clone stands one base away.

Sequenced: synovial fluid, either unsorted or a sorted T cell fraction (not recorded which). The sequence joins TRBV28 to TRBJ1-6; the D region possibly corresponds to TRBD1 (5 bases align). The origin of this receptor is a male donor with ankylosing spondylitis. The sequenced DNA is TGTGCCAGCAGTGACCCCGGGGCCTACTATAATTCACCCCTCCACTTT. Its protein product is CASSDPGAYYNSPLHF.